This T cell receptor (beta chain) was captured by sequencing in a study of OX40 agonist ivuxolimab in advanced cancers. Looking at the study overall: Patients with hepatocellular carcinoma, melanoma, renal cell or head and neck cancer made up the dose-escalation patients.

V lost 7 bases and J 3 bases, leaving 10 bases between the germline ends. CDR3 length equals 13 residues. Germline V gene data show CDR1 as MNHNY and CDR2 as SVGAGI (reference sequence). The protocol was immunoSEQ multiplex PCR, while the TCRdb copy is restricted to in-frame clones and leaves out a portion. The repertoire holds over 100,000 clones, 90% seen once, with less than 1.1% in the top ten. The receptor was isolated from an adult with an advanced solid tumor such as melanoma, head and neck, liver or kidney cancer. This specimen consisted of CD4+ or CD8+ T cells sorted from blood, obtained in a trial of the OX40 agonist ivuxolimab. The J gene is TRBJ1-5, the V gene TRBV6-6; no reliable D call. CDR3 coding DNA: TGTGCCAGCACCCCGGGCCTCAATCAGCCCCAGCATTTT. Translating gives CASTPGLNQPQHF.